This T cell receptor (beta chain) was captured in a study of T cell responses to AZD1222 COVID-19 vaccine. Generated by immunoSEQ multiplex PCR, the TCRdb table keeps only in-frame clones and is missing some. This sample has 110,000 or so clones, with over 85% found just once. In germline, CDR1 is SGHTA, CDR2 FQGNSA. The CDR3 has 16 residues. Trimming cost V 0 bases and J 2 bases; bases outside gene matches: 5. The source was peripheral blood, collected on day 0 of MenACWY control vaccination. This chain connects TRBV7-2 to TRBJ1-2, with 8 bases that match TRBD1. The sequence was collected from an adult in good health. CDR3 DNA sequence: TGTGCCAGCAGCTTAGCGCCAGGGGGCCTGAACTATGGCTACACCTTC. Translated: CASSLAPGGLNYGYTF.